This passage covers 24 T cell receptor beta chains from one sample sequenced in a study of beta chain features in type 1 diabetes. Every bit of the isolated RNA underwent reverse transcription, so sequencing read expressed TCRB transcripts. This table comes from immunoSEQ multiplex PCR, and its TCRdb copy is limited to in-frame clones, with some not included. The table records hundreds of thousands of clones, around 16% of them present only once. Sequencing was carried out using naive CD4+ T cells from blood. All receptors derive from a man between 18 and 35 years old in good health.

Only a few counts were recorded for this clone. This rearrangement joins TRBV29-1 to TRBJ2-5; a possible D gene is TRBD2 (5 bases). Germline V lookup: CDR1 SQVTM, CDR2 ANQGSEA. This CDR3 region has 12 residues. With 4 bases removed from V and 5 bases from J, the gap between germline ends came to 11 bases. The DNA for the CDR3 is TGCAGCGTTGTTCGTGGCGGGGAGACCCAGTACTTC. Its protein is CSVVRGGETQYF.

The chain uses TRBV6-5 and TRBJ1-6; the D gene is possibly TRBD1 (5 bases). V was shortened by 2 bases and J by 15 bases, with 17 bases between the two germline ends. Germline CDR1 reads MNHEY; CDR2 reads SVGAGI. The CDR3 sequence is 14 residues long. CDR3 in DNA: TGTGCCAGCAGTTACCAGGGCCAAAGTAGTATCCTCCACTTT. Translation gives CASSYQGQSSILHF.

This clone was seen a few times. The V call is TRBV28, the J call TRBJ1-1; 10 bases align to TRBD1. The CDR3 is made up of 12 amino acids. V gave up 3 bases and J gave up 11 bases; unmatched junction bases: 3. The germline V gene has CDR1 MDHEN and CDR2 SYDVKM. The chain's CDR3 is CASSFSGQGAFF. The CDR3 DNA reads as TGTGCCAGCAGTTTTTCGGGACAGGGGGCTTTCTTT.

In this sample, this clone turned up a few times. V and J are TRBV29-1 and TRBJ1-3, with TRBD1 identical over 7 bases. The ends lost 6 bases at V and 2 bases at J; junction bases unmatched: 4. Germline values: CDR1 SQVTM, CDR2 ANQGSEA. The CDR3 length is 13 residues. In DNA form, the CDR3 reads TGCAGCGTCCAGACAGGGACTGGAAACACCATATATTTT. Residues: CSVQTGTGNTIYF. Full variable domain (missing parts from reference TRBV29-1 and TRBJ1-3): SAVISQKPSRDICQRGTSLTIQCQVDSQVTMMFWYRQQPGQSLTLIATANQGSEATYESGFVIDKFPISRPNLTFSTLTVSNMSPEDSSIYLCSVQTGTGNTIYFGEGSWLTVV.

J is TRBJ2-2 and V is TRBV7-9; 14 bases match TRBD2. The germline gives CDR1 SEHNR, CDR2 FQNEAQ (reference sequence). This CDR3 is built from 17 residues. The V and J ends lost 5 bases and 5 bases, in that order; junction bases with no gene match: 7. The CDR3 DNA follows: TGTGCCAGCAGCATGGGACTAGCGGGAGTAGGTACCGGGGAGCTGTTTTTT. Protein sequence: CASSMGLAGVGTGELFF. Full variable domain (missing parts from reference TRBV7-9 and TRBJ2-2): DTGVSQNPRHKITKRGQNVTFRCDPISEHNRLYWYRQTLGQGPEFLTYFQNEAQLEKSRLLSDRFSAERPKGSFSTLEIQRTEQGDSAMYLCASSMGLAGVGTGELFFGEGSRLTVL.

This clone was counted only a few times. Within the sample, other DNA sequences also encode this same CDR3. The chain employs TRBV7-2 and TRBJ2-5; 7 bases fit TRBD1. The CDR3 spans 12 residues. Germline values: CDR1 SGHTA, CDR2 FQGNSA. After removal of 5 bases from V and 4 bases from J, the junction contained 1 base not matched to a gene. The CDR3 coding sequence is TGTGCCAGCAGCCGGGACAGAGAGACCCAGTACTTC. Translation gives CASSRDRETQYF.

In nucleotides, the CDR3 is TGTGCCAGTACCAGCGGGAGGGCCGGGGAAGAGACCCAGTACTTC. Translation: CASTSGRAGEETQYF. The V gene is TRBV19, the J gene TRBJ2-5, with 10 bases aligning to TRBD2. The J segment lost 3 bases and the V segment lost 7 bases, leaving 8 bases of the junction unmatched. The CDR3 spans 15 residues. Germline CDR1 reads LNHDA; CDR2 reads SQIVND (reference sequence).

This clone was seen more than once but under ten times. V and J are TRBV10-3 and TRBJ2-5; D is undetermined. The CDR3 consists of 13 residues. From germline, CDR1 is ENHRY and CDR2 SYGVKD. V lost 0 bases, J lost 3 bases, and 5 bases lay in between. The CDR3 protein is CAISESYEETQYF. CDR3 bases: TGTGCCATCAGTGAGTCGTATGAAGAGACCCAGTACTTC.

This clone was detected only a few times. The J gene is TRBJ2-2, the V gene TRBV4-1; 9 bases are a match to TRBD2. Germline V gene data show CDR1 as MGHRA and CDR2 as YSYEKL. V shed 4 bases and J 4 bases; nucleotides not matched to a gene: 7. This CDR3 has 16 amino acids. The CDR3 DNA reads as TGCGCCAGCAGCCGAACCGGGACTAGCCTCACCGGGGAGCTGTTTTTT. As protein: CASSRTGTSLTGELFF.

The chain uses TRBV4-2 and TRBJ2-7; D unresolved. Between the trimmed V and J ends, which lost 1 base and 1 base, there was a span of 5 bases. The CDR3 loop spans 13 amino acids. Germline CDR1 LGHNA, CDR2 YNFKEQ. The CDR3 here is CASSQVGSYEQYF. CDR3 nucleotides: TGTGCCAGCAGCCAAGTTGGGTCCTACGAGCAGTACTTC.

This clone was detected a few times. The CDR3 DNA sequence: TGTGCCAGCTCACCCTCCGGGACAAGTTATGGCTACACCTTC. This encodes CASSPSGTSYGYTF. V is TRBV18 and J is TRBJ1-2; weak D call: TRBD1 (6 bases). Germline loops: CDR1 KGHSH, CDR2 LQKENI. The CDR3 has 14 amino acids. Trimming removed 3 bases at V and 5 bases at J, with 13 bases between.

This clone was seen more than once but under ten times. The genes are TRBV11-2 and TRBJ2-1; 7 bases are a match to TRBD1. From germline, CDR1 is SGHAT and CDR2 FQNNGV. Trimming took 4 bases from V and 4 from J; bases not matched to a gene: 16. The CDR3 is 18 amino acids. In DNA, the CDR3 is TGTGCCAGCAGCTCGAGAGCAGGGGGACCAATGAGTTACAATGAGCAGTTCTTC. It yields the protein CASSSRAGGPMSYNEQFF.

The V call is TRBV2, the J call TRBJ2-5; the D is unclear. Per germline, CDR1 SNHLY and CDR2 FYNNEI. V dropped 6 bases and J dropped 4 bases, with 6 bases sitting between them. This CDR3 has 11 amino acids. The CDR3 loop reads CASRPLETQYF. CDR3 nucleotide sequence: TGTGCCAGCAGGCCACTAGAGACCCAGTACTTC.

The chain joins TRBV5-1 to TRBJ1-1; TRBD1 aligns across 9 bases. This CDR3 comprises 15 residues. The V gene's germline CDR1 is SGHRS and CDR2 YFSETQ. The junction had 6 bases not matched to a gene; V was cut back by 1 base and J by 5 bases. The CDR3 is CASSLQRQGVTEAFF. The CDR3 nucleotides are TGCGCCAGCAGCTTGCAGAGACAGGGGGTGACTGAAGCTTTCTTT.

This clone was recorded a few times. J is TRBJ1-5 and V is TRBV27; D might be TRBD1 (5 bases). Per the germline V gene, CDR1 is MNHEY and CDR2 is SMNVEV (reference sequence). The V and J ends lost 5 bases and 6 bases respectively, with 17 bases between them. CDR3 size: 15 residues. The CDR3 bases are TGTGCCAGCAGTAGAGGAGGGGCCGGAATTCAGCCCCAGCATTTT. It is translated as CASSRGGAGIQPQHF.

The rearrangement joins TRBV20-1 to TRBJ2-7; no reliable D call. The CDR3 is 11 amino acids. Per germline, CDR1 DFQATT and CDR2 SNEGSKA (reference sequence). With 0 bases removed from V and 3 bases from J, the gap between germline ends came to 3 bases. Here the CDR3 reads CSARDFYEQYF. CDR3 DNA: TGCAGTGCTAGAGATTTCTACGAGCAGTACTTC.

The sample holds a few counts of this clone. The chain uses TRBV5-4 and TRBJ2-5, with unresolved D. Germline-derived CDR1 and CDR2 are SGHNT and YYREEE (reference sequence). Trimming pared 0 bases from V and 5 bases from J, leaving 14 bases between. This CDR3 contains 15 residues. The DNA for the CDR3 is TGTGCCAGCAGCTTGGACTGGACCTCCAGGGAGACCCAGTACTTC. The encoded protein is CASSLDWTSRETQYF.

J is TRBJ2-7 and V is TRBV7-9; possibly TRBD2 for D (6 bases). Germline V gene sequence: CDR1 SEHNR, CDR2 FQNEAQ (reference sequence). This CDR3 comprises 13 residues. The ends were cut back, 4 bases at V and 7 bases at J, with 14 bases in the middle. The chain's CDR3 is CASSSPTRGEQYF. The CDR3 DNA reads TGTGCCAGCAGCTCACCGACCCGGGGGGAGCAGTACTTC. Filled out from reference TRBV7-9 and TRBJ2-7, the complete variable domain reads DTGVSQNPRHKITKRGQNVTFRCDPISEHNRLYWYRQTLGQGPEFLTYFQNEAQLEKSRLLSDRFSAERPKGSFSTLEIQRTEQGDSAMYLCASSSPTRGEQYFGPGTRLTVT.

This clone showed up just a few times. V and J are TRBV29-1 and TRBJ1-1, with D unclear. CDR3 length equals 12 residues. Germline lookup yields CDR1 SQVTM and CDR2 ANQGSEA. Trimming left V 3 bases short and J 5 bases short, with 10 bases between. In DNA form, the CDR3 reads TGCAGCGTTGACAGAGCCTCAACTGAAGCTTTCTTT. It yields the protein CSVDRASTEAFF.

The J gene is TRBJ1-5, the V gene TRBV18; no definite D call. V was shortened by 6 bases and J by 6 bases, with 12 bases between the two germline ends. Germline-derived CDR1 and CDR2 are KGHSH and LQKENI. The CDR3 runs 13 residues. CDR3 sequence: CASSASLVQPQHF. In DNA form, the CDR3 reads TGTGCCAGCTCCGCATCTTTGGTTCAGCCCCAGCATTTT.

This clone was found once. This chain uses TRBV6-5 with TRBJ2-7; D remains ambiguous. This CDR3 spans 12 amino acids. In germline, CDR1 is MNHEY, CDR2 SVGAGI. V lost 7 bases, J lost 0 bases, and 7 bases lay in between. CDR3 amino acids: CASNRLSYEQYF. The CDR3 DNA is TGTGCCAGCAATCGCCTCTCCTACGAGCAGTACTTC.

The chain joins TRBV6-1 to TRBJ1-5; TRBD1 is a possible D gene (6 bases). The CDR3 is made up of 14 amino acids. V lost 9 bases and J lost 4, with 16 bases in between. Germline V CDR1 and CDR2: MNHNS, SASEGT. CDR3 coding DNA: TGTGCCAGTTCGGCCAGGGGCGGAAATCAGCCCCAGCATTTT. Protein sequence: CASSARGGNQPQHF.

This clone showed up just a few times. The chain uses TRBV9 and TRBJ1-2; no clear D. The CDR3 covers 11 residues. CDR1 is SGDLS and CDR2 is YYNGEE in the germline V gene. V lost 9 bases and J 6 bases, leaving 12 bases between the germline ends. CDR3 sequence: CATGPLHGYTF. The CDR3 nucleotides are TGTGCCACCGGTCCCCTCCATGGCTACACCTTC.

A few counts support this clone. The V and J genes are TRBV7-2 and TRBJ1-3; weak D call: TRBD1 (6 bases). CDR1 and CDR2 (germline): SGHTA, FQGNSA. V lost 3 bases, J lost 1 base, and 10 bases lay in between. The CDR3 consists of 15 residues. Here the CDR3 reads CASSLGAVSGNTIYF. CDR3 nucleotide sequence: TGTGCCAGCAGCTTGGGGGCGGTTTCTGGAAACACCATATATTTT. The full variable domain, in which reference TRBV7-2 and TRBJ1-3 provide the parts outside the CDR3, is GAGVSQSPSNKVTEKGKDVELRCDPISGHTALYWYRQSLGQGLEFLIYFQGNSAPDKSGLPSDRFSAERTGGSVSTLTIQRTQQEDSAVYLCASSLGAVSGNTIYFGEGSWLTVV.